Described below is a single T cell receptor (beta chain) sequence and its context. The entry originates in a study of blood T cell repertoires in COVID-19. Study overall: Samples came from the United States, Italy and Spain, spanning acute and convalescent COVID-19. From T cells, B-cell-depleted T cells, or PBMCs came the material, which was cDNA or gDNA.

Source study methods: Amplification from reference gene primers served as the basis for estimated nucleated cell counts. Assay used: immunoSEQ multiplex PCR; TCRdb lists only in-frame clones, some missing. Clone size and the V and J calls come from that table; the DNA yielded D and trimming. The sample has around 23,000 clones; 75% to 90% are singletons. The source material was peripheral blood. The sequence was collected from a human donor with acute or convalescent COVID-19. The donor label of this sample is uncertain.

The CDR3 DNA follows: TGTGCCAGTAGTATTTCGGGACAGGGGGCCGGGACCCAGTACTTC. It specifies CASSISGQGAGTQYF. The V gene is TRBV19, the J gene TRBJ2-5; 12 bases fit TRBD1. Germline V gene sequence: CDR1 LNHDA, CDR2 SQIVND (reference sequence). There are 15 residues in the CDR3. The J segment lost 7 bases and the V segment lost 3 bases, leaving 6 bases of the junction unmatched.